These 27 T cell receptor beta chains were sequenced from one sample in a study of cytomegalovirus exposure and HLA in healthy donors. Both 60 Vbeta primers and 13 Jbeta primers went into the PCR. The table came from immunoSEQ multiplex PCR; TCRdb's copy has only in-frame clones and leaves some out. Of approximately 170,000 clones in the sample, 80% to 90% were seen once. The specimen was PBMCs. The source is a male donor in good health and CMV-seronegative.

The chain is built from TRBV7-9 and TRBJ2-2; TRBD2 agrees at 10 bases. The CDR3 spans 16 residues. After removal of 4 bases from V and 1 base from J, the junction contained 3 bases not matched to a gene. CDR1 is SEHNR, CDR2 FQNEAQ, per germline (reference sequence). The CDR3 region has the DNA TGTGCCAGCAGCTCCTCTAGCGGGAGGAACACCGGGGAGCTGTTTTTT. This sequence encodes CASSSSSGRNTGELFF.

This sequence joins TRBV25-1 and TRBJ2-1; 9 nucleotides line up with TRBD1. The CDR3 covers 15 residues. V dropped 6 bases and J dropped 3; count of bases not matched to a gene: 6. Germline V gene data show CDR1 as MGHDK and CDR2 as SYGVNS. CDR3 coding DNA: TGTGCCAGCAGAGGGGGACAGGGACACTACAATGAGCAGTTCTTC. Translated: CASRGGQGHYNEQFF.

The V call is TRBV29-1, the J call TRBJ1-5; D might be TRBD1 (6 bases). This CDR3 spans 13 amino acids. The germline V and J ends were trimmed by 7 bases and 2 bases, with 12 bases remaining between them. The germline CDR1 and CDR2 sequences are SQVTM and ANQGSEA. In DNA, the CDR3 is TGCAGCGCCGGATCAGGGGGCAATCAGCCCCAGCATTTT. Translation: CSAGSGGNQPQHF.

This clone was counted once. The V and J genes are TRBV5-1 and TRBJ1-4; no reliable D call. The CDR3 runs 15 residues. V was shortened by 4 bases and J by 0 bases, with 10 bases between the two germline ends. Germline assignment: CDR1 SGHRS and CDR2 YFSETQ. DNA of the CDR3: TGCGCCAGCAGCCCTACTCCCTCAACTAATGAAAAACTGTTTTTT. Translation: CASSPTPSTNEKLFF.

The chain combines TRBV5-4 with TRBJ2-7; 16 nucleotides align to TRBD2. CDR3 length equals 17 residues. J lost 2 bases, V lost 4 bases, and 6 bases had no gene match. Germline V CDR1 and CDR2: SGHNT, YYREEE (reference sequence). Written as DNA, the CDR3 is TGTGCCAGCAGCCAGGGACTAGCGGGAGGGCCCACCTACGAGCAGTACTTC. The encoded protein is CASSQGLAGGPTYEQYF. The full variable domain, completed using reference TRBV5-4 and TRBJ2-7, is ETGVTQSPTHLIKTRGQQVTLRCSSQSGHNTVSWYQQALGQGPQFIFQYYREEENGRGNFPPRFSGLQFPNYSSELNVNALELDDSALYLCASSQGLAGGPTYEQYFGPGTRLTVT.

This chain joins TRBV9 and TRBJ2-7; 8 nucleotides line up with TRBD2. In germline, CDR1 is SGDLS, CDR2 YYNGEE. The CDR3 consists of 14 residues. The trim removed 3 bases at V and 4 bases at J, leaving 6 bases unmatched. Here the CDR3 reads CASSAGSGGYEQYF. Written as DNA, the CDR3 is TGTGCCAGCAGCGCCGGGAGCGGGGGTTACGAGCAGTACTTC.

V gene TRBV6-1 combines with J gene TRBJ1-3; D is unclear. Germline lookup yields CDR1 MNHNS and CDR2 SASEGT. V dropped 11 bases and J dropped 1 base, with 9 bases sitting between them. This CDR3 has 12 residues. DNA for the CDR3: TGTGCCTCAGAGGGTTCTGGAAACACCATATATTTT. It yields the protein CASEGSGNTIYF.

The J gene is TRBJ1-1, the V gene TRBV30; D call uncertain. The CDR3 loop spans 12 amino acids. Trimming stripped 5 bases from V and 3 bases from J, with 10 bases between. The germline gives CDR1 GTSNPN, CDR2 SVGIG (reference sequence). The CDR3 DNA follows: TGTGCCTGGGGGCCCCTTTACACTGAAGCTTTCTTT. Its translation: CAWGPLYTEAFF.

The CDR3 nucleotides read TGTGCCAGTAGTGACATACAGGGGGCTGGTCAGCCCCAGCATTTT. Translated, it gives CASSDIQGAGQPQHF. The chain combines TRBV19 with TRBJ1-5, with 9 bases that match TRBD1. Germline values: CDR1 LNHDA, CDR2 SQIVND (reference sequence). CDR3 length equals 15 residues. V shed 5 bases and J 6 bases; nucleotides not matched to a gene: 8.

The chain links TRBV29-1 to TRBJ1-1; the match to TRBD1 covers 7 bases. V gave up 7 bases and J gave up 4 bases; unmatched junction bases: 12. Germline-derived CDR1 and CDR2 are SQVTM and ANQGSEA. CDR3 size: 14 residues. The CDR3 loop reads CSAASTGFGTEAFF. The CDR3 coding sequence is TGCAGCGCTGCCTCGACAGGGTTCGGCACTGAAGCTTTCTTT. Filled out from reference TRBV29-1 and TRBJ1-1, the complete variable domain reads SAVISQKPSRDICQRGTSLTIQCQVDSQVTMMFWYRQQPGQSLTLIATANQGSEATYESGFVIDKFPISRPNLTFSTLTVSNMSPEDSSIYLCSAASTGFGTEAFFGQGTRLTVV.

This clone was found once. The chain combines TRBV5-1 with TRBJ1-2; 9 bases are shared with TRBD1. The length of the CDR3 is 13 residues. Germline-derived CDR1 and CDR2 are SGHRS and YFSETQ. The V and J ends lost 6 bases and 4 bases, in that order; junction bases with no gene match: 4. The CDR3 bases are TGCGCCAGCAAAGAGACAGGGGGCTATGGCTACACCTTC. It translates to CASKETGGYGYTF.

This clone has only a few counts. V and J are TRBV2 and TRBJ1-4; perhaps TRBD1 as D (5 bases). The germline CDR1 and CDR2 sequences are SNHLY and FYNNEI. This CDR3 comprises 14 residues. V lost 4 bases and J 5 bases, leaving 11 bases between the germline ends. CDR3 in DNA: TGTGCCAGCAGTGCGGGACTGGACAATGAAAAACTGTTTTTT. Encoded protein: CASSAGLDNEKLFF.

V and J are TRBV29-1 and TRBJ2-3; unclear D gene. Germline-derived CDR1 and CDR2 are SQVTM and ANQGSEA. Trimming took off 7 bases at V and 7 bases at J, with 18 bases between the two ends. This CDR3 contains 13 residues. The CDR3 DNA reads TGCAGCGCCCTCGAAGCCCGTTTGAATACGCAGTATTTT. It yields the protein CSALEARLNTQYF.

The CDR3 bases are TGTGCCAGCAGTCTGGGGCGGGAGCAGTACTTC. Amino acid sequence: CASSLGREQYF. The chain links TRBV25-1 to TRBJ2-7, with a tentative D call TRBD1 (5 bases). V lost 5 bases to trimming and J lost 7 bases, with 9 bases between them. CDR3 length: 11 amino acids. Per the germline V gene, CDR1 is MGHDK and CDR2 is SYGVNS.

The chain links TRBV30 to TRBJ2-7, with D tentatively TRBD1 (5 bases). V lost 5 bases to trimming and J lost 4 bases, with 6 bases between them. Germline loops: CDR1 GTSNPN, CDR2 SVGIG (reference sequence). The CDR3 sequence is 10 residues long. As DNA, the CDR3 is TGTGCCTGGGGACAATACGAGCAGTACTTC. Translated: CAWGQYEQYF. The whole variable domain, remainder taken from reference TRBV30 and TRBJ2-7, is SQTIHQWPATLVQPVGSPLSLECTVEGTSNPNLYWYRQAAGRGLQLLFYSVGIGQISSEVPQNLSASRPQDRQFILSSKKLLLSDSGFYLCAWGQYEQYFGPGTRLTVT.

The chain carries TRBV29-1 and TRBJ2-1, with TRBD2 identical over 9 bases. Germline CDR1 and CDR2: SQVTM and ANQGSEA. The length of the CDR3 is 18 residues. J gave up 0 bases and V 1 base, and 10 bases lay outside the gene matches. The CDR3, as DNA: TGCAGCGTTGAAGGGGCAGGAGGACTAGCGCACTCCTACAATGAGCAGTTCTTC. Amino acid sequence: CSVEGAGGLAHSYNEQFF.

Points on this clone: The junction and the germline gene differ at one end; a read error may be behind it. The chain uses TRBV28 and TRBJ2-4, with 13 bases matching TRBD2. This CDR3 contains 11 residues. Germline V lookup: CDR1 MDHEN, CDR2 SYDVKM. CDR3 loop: CASSSGLAGAF. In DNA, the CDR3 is TGTGCCAGCAGTTCAGGACTAGCGGGAGCCTTC.

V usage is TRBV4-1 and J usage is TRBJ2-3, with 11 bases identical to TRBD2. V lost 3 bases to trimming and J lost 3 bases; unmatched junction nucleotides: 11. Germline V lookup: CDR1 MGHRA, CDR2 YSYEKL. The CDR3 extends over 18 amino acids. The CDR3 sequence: CASSHDLWSSGRTDTQYF. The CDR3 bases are TGCGCCAGCAGCCACGACCTGTGGTCTAGCGGGAGGACAGATACGCAGTATTTT.

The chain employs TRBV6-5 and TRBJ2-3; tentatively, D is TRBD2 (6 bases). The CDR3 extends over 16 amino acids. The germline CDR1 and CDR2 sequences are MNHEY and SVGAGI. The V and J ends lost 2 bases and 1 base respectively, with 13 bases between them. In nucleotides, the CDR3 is TGTGCCAGCAGTTACGGTTCGCGGGGCGGCACAGATACGCAGTATTTT. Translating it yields CASSYGSRGGTDTQYF.

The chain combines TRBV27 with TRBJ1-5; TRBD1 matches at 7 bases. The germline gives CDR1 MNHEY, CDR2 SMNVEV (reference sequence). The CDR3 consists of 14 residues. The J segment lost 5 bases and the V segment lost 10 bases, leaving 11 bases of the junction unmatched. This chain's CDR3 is CATSGQGVDQPQHF. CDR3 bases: TGTGCCACCTCCGGGCAGGGGGTGGATCAGCCCCAGCATTTT.

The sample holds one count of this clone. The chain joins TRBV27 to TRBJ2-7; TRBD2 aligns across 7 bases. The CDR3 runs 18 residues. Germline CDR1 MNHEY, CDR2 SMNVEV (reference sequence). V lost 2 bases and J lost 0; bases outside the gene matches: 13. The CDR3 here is CASSLGRGDPRSSYEQYF. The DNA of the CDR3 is TGTGCCAGCAGTTTAGGACGGGGGGACCCAAGGAGCTCCTACGAGCAGTACTTC.

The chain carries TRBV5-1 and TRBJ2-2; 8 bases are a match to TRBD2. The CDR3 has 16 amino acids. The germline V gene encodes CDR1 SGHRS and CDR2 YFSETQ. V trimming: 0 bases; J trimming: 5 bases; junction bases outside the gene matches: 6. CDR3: CASSLGLRGGTGELFF. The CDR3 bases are TGCGCCAGCAGCTTGGGACTACGCGGGGGGACCGGGGAGCTGTTTTTT.

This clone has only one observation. DNA of the CDR3: TGTGCCAGCAGCGGGAGTAGCGGGTCAACCCCCTTTTACGAGCAGTACTTC. Its protein is CASSGSSGSTPFYEQYF. The V call is TRBV9, the J call TRBJ2-7, with TRBD2 matching 7 bases. The V gene's germline CDR1 is SGDLS and CDR2 YYNGEE. The V gene end was trimmed by 3 bases and the J gene end by 4 bases; junction bases not matched to a gene: 16. The CDR3 is 17 residues long.

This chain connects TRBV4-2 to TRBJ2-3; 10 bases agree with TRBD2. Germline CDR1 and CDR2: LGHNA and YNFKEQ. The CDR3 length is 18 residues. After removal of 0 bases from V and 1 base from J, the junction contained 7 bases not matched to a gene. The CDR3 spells CASSQDKGLAGGTDTQYF. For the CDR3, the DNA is TGTGCCAGCAGCCAAGATAAGGGGCTAGCGGGGGGCACAGATACGCAGTATTTT.

The CDR3 bases are TGTGCCAGTAGTATAGGGGCAGGGCTAAGCACAGATACGCAGTATTTT. This encodes CASSIGAGLSTDTQYF. The chain uses TRBV19 and TRBJ2-3; a possible D gene is TRBD1 (5 bases). Trimming pared 1 base from V and 0 bases from J, leaving 11 bases between. Germline values: CDR1 LNHDA, CDR2 SQIVND (reference sequence). The CDR3 is 16 residues long.

The CDR3 here is CASSLGPSRGSDTQYF. CDR3 sequence (DNA): TGCGCCAGCAGCTTGGGACCTTCCCGAGGCTCAGATACGCAGTATTTT. The V gene is TRBV5-1, the J gene TRBJ2-3, with D unresolved. Germline values: CDR1 SGHRS, CDR2 YFSETQ. This CDR3 comprises 16 residues. The V gene lost 0 bases and the J gene lost 4 bases, with 15 bases spanning the gap. The complete variable domain, with remaining parts taken from reference TRBV5-1 and TRBJ2-3, reads KAGVTQTPRYLIKTRGQQVTLSCSPISGHRSVSWYQQTPGQGLQFLFEYFSETQRNKGNFPGRFSGRQFSNSRSEMNVSTLELGDSALYLCASSLGPSRGSDTQYFGPGTRLTVL.

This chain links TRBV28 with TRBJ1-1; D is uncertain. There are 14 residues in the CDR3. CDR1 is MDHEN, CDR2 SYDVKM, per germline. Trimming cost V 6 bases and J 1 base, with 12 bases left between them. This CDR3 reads CASSPRRGNTEAFF. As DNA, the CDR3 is TGTGCCAGCAGCCCGCGCCGGGGGAACACTGAAGCTTTCTTT. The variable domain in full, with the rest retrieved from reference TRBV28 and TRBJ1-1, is DVKVTQSSRYLVKRTGEKVFLECVQDMDHENMFWYRQDPGLGLRLIYFSYDVKMKEKGDIPEGYSVSREKKERFSLILESASTNQTSMYLCASSPRRGNTEAFFGQGTRLTVV.